This TCR beta chain was sequenced during a study of blood T cells in healthy people across ages. Study-level points and caveats: PBMC samples, being unsorted, prevented any conclusive comparison of naive and antigen-experienced cells. While age rose, TCR beta diversity per million T cells dropped in a roughly linear way.

This clonotype was seen at least ten times. No antigen is known for it. V was pared by 1 base and J by 5 bases, with 17 bases between. This CDR3 has 15 residues. The germline gives CDR1 SQVTM, CDR2 ANQGSEA. A second PCR, run for roughly 7 to 12 cycles, used a sample-barcoded 5' primer plus a J-beta primer mix. TCRdb re-analysed the 5' RACE reads in MiXCR, keeping a single row per CDR3 protein. The data contain 1.5 million to 2 million distinct CDR3 sequences, approximately 30% of them singletons. Each of the donors had roughly 9.4 milliliters of peripheral blood drawn into EDTA-treated Vacutainer tubes.

The receptor comes from a woman aged 25 to 39 in good health. This sequence joins TRBV29-1 and TRBJ2-5; possible D gene TRBD1, 7 bases. Sequencing was performed on blood. The CDR3 coding sequence is TGCAGCGTTGAAGGGCGGGACAGTGCTTCGGAGACCCAGTACTTC. It codes for CSVEGRDSASETQYF.